The 26 T cell receptor beta chains in this list originate from one sample, sequenced in a study of T cell clones after liver transplantation. The protocol was immunoSEQ multiplex PCR, while the TCRdb copy is restricted to in-frame clones and leaves out a portion. The sample lists roughly 100,000 clones, 80% to 90% seen once, with 2.5% to 3% in the top ten. The sequences come from CD4+ T cells from blood, collected approximately 43 months after liver transplant. Receptor source: a human patient who received a liver transplant. Some T cells may be provided by the graft donor.

The chain recombines TRBV19 with TRBJ1-5; D unclear. Germline V CDR1 and CDR2: LNHDA, SQIVND (reference sequence). V was shortened by 1 base and J by 11 bases, with 15 bases between the two germline ends. CDR3 length: 14 residues. The CDR3 region is CASSIGGPLGAQHF. The CDR3 nucleotides read TGTGCCAGTAGTATAGGTGGACCCCTGGGAGCCCAGCATTTT.

The chain employs TRBV27 and TRBJ2-3; maybe TRBD2 (5 bases). Between the trimmed V and J ends, which lost 10 bases and 2 bases, there was a span of 16 bases. The CDR3 sequence is 14 residues long. Germline loops: CDR1 MNHEY, CDR2 SMNVEV (reference sequence). The DNA for the CDR3 is TGTGCCATCAAAGGGAGACACCCCACAGATACGCAGTATTTT. Encoded protein: CAIKGRHPTDTQYF.

This clone was picked up one time. Other nucleotide sequences in the sample specify the same CDR3. This chain connects TRBV29-1 to TRBJ1-2; 10 bases align to TRBD1. V shed 6 bases and J 3 bases; nucleotides not matched to a gene: 4. CDR1 and CDR2 (germline): SQVTM, ANQGSEA. The CDR3 runs 13 residues. The CDR3 DNA follows: TGCAGCGTGTGGACAGGGGGAGACTATGGCTACACCTTC. Residues: CSVWTGGDYGYTF. Combining the CDR3 with reference TRBV29-1 and TRBJ1-2 gives the whole variable domain SAVISQKPSRDICQRGTSLTIQCQVDSQVTMMFWYRQQPGQSLTLIATANQGSEATYESGFVIDKFPISRPNLTFSTLTVSNMSPEDSSIYLCSVWTGGDYGYTFGSGTRLTVV.

The table lists this clone with a count of one. The chain carries TRBV7-6 and TRBJ2-1; D remains unclear. Germline CDR1 SGHVS, CDR2 FNYEAQ. The CDR3 covers 16 residues. Between the trimmed V and J ends, which lost 2 bases and 0 bases, there was a span of 11 bases. The CDR3 DNA follows: TGTGCCAGCAGCTTATTGGTCGGTAGCTCCTACAATGAGCAGTTCTTC. This sequence encodes CASSLLVGSSYNEQFF.

The gene calls are TRBV29-1 and TRBJ2-3; D is possibly TRBD1 (6 bases). Germline V gene data show CDR1 as SQVTM and CDR2 as ANQGSEA. The CDR3 covers 13 residues. The V gene lost 7 bases and the J gene lost 5 bases, with 16 bases spanning the gap. CDR3 DNA sequence: TGCAGCGCCCTGGCTGGGGGCCGAGATACGCAGTATTTT. Its protein is CSALAGGRDTQYF.

This clone was found once. The V and J genes are TRBV7-9 and TRBJ2-7; 8 nucleotides match TRBD2. Per the germline V gene, CDR1 is SEHNR and CDR2 is FQNEAQ (reference sequence). This CDR3 has 16 residues. The ends lost 2 bases at V and 1 base at J; junction bases unmatched: 7. CDR3 sequence (DNA): TGTGCCAGCAGCTTAAAGCGGGGGTTCAGTTCCTACGAGCAGTACTTC. Translation gives CASSLKRGFSSYEQYF.

This clone was recorded at least ten times. J is TRBJ1-4 and V is TRBV9, with 7 bases aligning to TRBD1. The CDR3 loop spans 17 amino acids. Germline CDR1 is SGDLS and CDR2 is YYNGEE. V gave up 0 bases and J gave up 4 bases; unmatched junction bases: 9. CDR3 nucleotides: TGTGCCAGCAGCGTAGGGTCCCAGGGGGAGGGTAATGAAAAACTGTTTTTT. Translated: CASSVGSQGEGNEKLFF.

DNA of the CDR3: TGTGCCAGCAGTCGGACAGGGGGAGGGGGGCAACTGTTTTTT. It translates to CASSRTGGGGQLFF. The V gene is TRBV27, the J gene TRBJ1-4, with 10 bases fitting TRBD1. CDR3 length: 14 residues. CDR1 and CDR2 (germline): MNHEY, SMNVEV (reference sequence). J gave up 12 bases and V 5 bases, and 9 bases lay outside the gene matches. Complete variable domain (other parts from reference TRBV27 and TRBJ1-4): EAQVTQNPRYLITVTGKKLTVTCSQNMNHEYMSWYRQDPGLGLRQIYYSMNVEVTDKGDVPEGYKVSRKEKRNFPLILESPSPNQTSLYFCASSRTGGGGQLFFGSGTQLSVL.

This rearrangement joins TRBV14 to TRBJ1-1; D is ambiguous. CDR3 size: 14 residues. Trimming removed 0 bases at V and 1 base at J, with 6 bases between. CDR1 and CDR2 from the germline V gene are SGHDN and FVKESK. CDR3 region: CASSQEAANTEAFF. CDR3 DNA: TGTGCCAGCAGCCAAGAAGCAGCGAACACTGAAGCTTTCTTT.

The chain couples TRBV5-5 to TRBJ1-3; D unclear. With 3 bases removed from V and 3 bases from J, the gap between germline ends came to 19 bases. The CDR3 length is 17 residues. Germline CDR1 reads SGHKS; CDR2 reads YYEKEE (reference sequence). The CDR3 protein is CASSSDSTFLSGNTIYF. In DNA form, the CDR3 reads TGTGCCAGCAGCTCAGATTCGACCTTCCTTAGTGGAAACACCATATATTTT.

This clone was detected only a few times. This rearrangement joins TRBV7-3 to TRBJ1-1, with 7 bases matching TRBD1. Germline values: CDR1 SGHTA, CDR2 FQGTGA. Trimming at V came to 4 bases and at J to 0 bases, leaving 2 bases not matched to a gene. The CDR3 runs to 14 residues. The CDR3 bases are TGTGCCAGCAGCTCCGACAGGGTGAACACTGAAGCTTTCTTT. It yields the protein CASSSDRVNTEAFF.

This clone was picked up a small number of times. The rearrangement links TRBV18 to TRBJ2-3; the match to TRBD2 covers 15 bases. This CDR3 contains 18 residues. V was clipped by 2 bases and J by 4 bases; unmatched bases: 7. CDR1 is KGHSH, CDR2 LQKENI, per germline. The DNA of the CDR3 is TGTGCCAGCTCACCAAGGACTAGCGGGGGGGCCCAGGCAGATACGCAGTATTTT. It codes for CASSPRTSGGAQADTQYF.

J is TRBJ1-2 and V is TRBV5-5; 8 positions match TRBD1. Germline trimming cut 0 bases from V and 9 bases from J; bases unmatched to any gene: 10. CDR1 SGHKS and CDR2 YYEKEE come from the germline V gene (reference sequence). The CDR3 runs 15 residues. CDR3 protein: CASSLDLGQGTRYTF. In DNA form, the CDR3 reads TGTGCCAGCAGCTTGGATTTAGGACAGGGTACGCGCTACACCTTC.

This clone was counted between two and nine times. The chain employs TRBV18 and TRBJ1-5, with unresolved D. The V end was cut by 1 base, the J end by 2 bases, with 6 bases between. Germline V gene data show CDR1 as KGHSH and CDR2 as LQKENI. The CDR3 sequence is 14 residues long. The CDR3 here is CASSPQGGNQPQHF. CDR3 bases: TGTGCCAGCTCACCACAGGGAGGCAATCAGCCCCAGCATTTT.

The chain employs TRBV15 and TRBJ1-5; no reliable D call. Germline V gene data show CDR1 as LNHNV and CDR2 as YYDKDF (reference sequence). Trimming left V 5 bases short and J 3 bases short, with 5 bases between. The CDR3 sequence is 12 residues long. In DNA form, the CDR3 reads TGTGCCACCAGCCGCTACAATCAGCCCCAGCATTTT. Amino acids: CATSRYNQPQHF.

V gene TRBV4-1 combines with J gene TRBJ2-3; 9 bases are a match to TRBD2. CDR1 is MGHRA and CDR2 is YSYEKL in the germline V gene. J lost 2 bases, V lost 0 bases, and 6 bases had no gene match. The CDR3 has 17 residues. The CDR3: CASSQDRSGRLTDTQYF. The CDR3 nucleotides are TGCGCCAGCAGCCAAGATAGGAGCGGGAGGCTCACAGATACGCAGTATTTT.

The rearrangement uses TRBV10-3 and TRBJ2-1; 12 bases map to TRBD1. CDR1 is ENHRY and CDR2 is SYGVKD in the germline V gene. J lost 8 bases, V lost 6 bases, and 8 bases had no gene match. The CDR3 loop spans 15 amino acids. The CDR3 loop reads CAISPGQGAIDEQFF. CDR3 sequence (DNA): TGTGCCATCAGCCCGGGACAGGGGGCGATAGATGAGCAGTTCTTC.

This clone was observed once. V usage is TRBV19 and J usage is TRBJ2-3; TRBD1 is a possible D gene (5 bases). Trimming pared 1 base from V and 1 base from J, leaving 12 bases between. This CDR3 is built from 16 residues. Germline lookup yields CDR1 LNHDA and CDR2 SQIVND (reference sequence). CDR3 in DNA: TGTGCCAGTAGTATAGGAAGGGGCCGAGGCACAGATACGCAGTATTTT. It encodes CASSIGRGRGTDTQYF.

The rearrangement joins TRBV19 to TRBJ1-5; the D gene is possibly TRBD1 (6 bases). CDR1 and CDR2 (germline): LNHDA, SQIVND (reference sequence). V lost 7 bases and J lost 7, with 14 bases in between. This CDR3 has 13 amino acids. CDR3: CASTHGQLQPQHF. The CDR3, as DNA: TGTGCCAGTACCCACGGACAGCTACAGCCCCAGCATTTT.

This chain links TRBV11-2 with TRBJ1-2; D ambiguous. Germline assignment: CDR1 SGHAT and CDR2 FQNNGV. The CDR3 totals 15 residues. Trimming left V 1 base short and J 4 bases short, with 13 bases between. CDR3 DNA: TGTGCCAGCAGCTTAGGAGGCGTGGGGTTCTATGGCTACACCTTC. Its translation: CASSLGGVGFYGYTF.

For the CDR3, the DNA is TGCGCCAGCAGCTCGGGACAGGCGTATGGCTACACCTTC. This translates into CASSSGQAYGYTF. The rearrangement joins TRBV5-1 to TRBJ1-2; 8 bases fit TRBD1. The length of the CDR3 is 13 residues. CDR1 and CDR2 (germline): SGHRS, YFSETQ. The trim removed 3 bases at V and 5 bases at J, leaving 3 bases unmatched.

The chain joins TRBV27 to TRBJ2-3; TRBD2 aligns across 9 bases. V was pared by 7 bases and J by 3 bases, with 20 bases of the junction left unmatched. CDR1 and CDR2 (germline): MNHEY, SMNVEV (reference sequence). The CDR3 has 19 residues. CDR3 sequence: CASKSRAGGPRGRTDTQYF. DNA for the CDR3: TGTGCCAGCAAATCGCGGGCGGGAGGGCCCCGGGGTAGGACAGATACGCAGTATTTT.

V is TRBV19 and J is TRBJ2-6; D is unclear. This CDR3 has 16 residues. V gave up 10 bases and J gave up 0 bases, with 16 bases separating them. Germline assignment: CDR1 LNHDA and CDR2 SQIVND (reference sequence). The CDR3 loop is CATSVSRRSGANVLTF. The DNA for the CDR3 is TGTGCCACTTCGGTTAGTAGGCGCTCTGGGGCCAACGTCCTGACTTTC.

This clone appeared once. This sequence joins TRBV2 and TRBJ2-1; 8 bases line up with TRBD2. The V gene's germline CDR1 is SNHLY and CDR2 FYNNEI. V was clipped by 2 bases and J by 7 bases; unmatched bases: 4. The CDR3 loop spans 14 amino acids. CDR3 sequence: CASSEQAGGNEQFF. The CDR3 DNA is TGTGCCAGCAGTGAACAGGCGGGGGGTAATGAGCAGTTCTTC.

CDR3 nucleotide sequence: TGTGCCAGCAGTTTATCGAACATTCCGGGACAGGGGGAGCAGTACTTC. It codes for CASSLSNIPGQGEQYF. The V gene is TRBV27, the J gene TRBJ2-7, with 10 bases aligning to TRBD1. Germline V gene lookup returns CDR1 MNHEY and CDR2 SMNVEV (reference sequence). The length of the CDR3 is 16 residues. V shed 0 bases, J shed 7 bases, and the junction held 9 bases outside the gene matches.

This sequence joins TRBV19 and TRBJ2-2; the match to TRBD1 covers 7 bases. CDR1 is LNHDA, CDR2 SQIVND, per germline (reference sequence). V trimming: 7 bases; J trimming: 1 base; junction bases outside the gene matches: 6. The CDR3 consists of 15 residues. The CDR3, as DNA: TGTGCCAGTACCAGACAGGGAAGGAACACCGGGGAGCTGTTTTTT. Encoded protein: CASTRQGRNTGELFF.